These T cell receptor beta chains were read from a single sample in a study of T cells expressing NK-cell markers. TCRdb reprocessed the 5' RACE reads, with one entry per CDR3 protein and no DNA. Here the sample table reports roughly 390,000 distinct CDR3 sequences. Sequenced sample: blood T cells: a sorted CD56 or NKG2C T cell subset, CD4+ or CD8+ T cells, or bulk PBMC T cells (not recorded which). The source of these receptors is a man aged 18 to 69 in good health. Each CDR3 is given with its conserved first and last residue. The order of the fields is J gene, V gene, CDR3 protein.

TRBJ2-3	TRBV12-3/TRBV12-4	CASSFTGVSRGAQYF
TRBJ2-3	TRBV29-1	CSVEDLGTSGAAGDTQYF
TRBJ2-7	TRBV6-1	CASKKTQSSYEQYF
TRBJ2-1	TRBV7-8	CASSLVGQINNEQFF
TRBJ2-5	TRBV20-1	CSAGGGGAQETQYF
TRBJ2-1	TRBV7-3	CASSLGGSGAYNEQFF
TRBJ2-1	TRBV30	CAWSGLGGEQFF
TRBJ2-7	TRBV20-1	CSASGRNREQYF
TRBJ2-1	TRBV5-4	CASSQPGRRAFF
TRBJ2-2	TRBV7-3	CASSLTAGELFF
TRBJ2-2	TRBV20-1	CSARSLSIQGVTGELFF
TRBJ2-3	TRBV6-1	CASSELPSDINTQYF
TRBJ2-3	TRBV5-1	CASSIDPGQGTDTQYF
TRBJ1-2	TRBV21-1	CASSKWAPLLCRDRGGYTF
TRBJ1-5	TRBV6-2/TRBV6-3	CASSSPRRTGGQPQHF
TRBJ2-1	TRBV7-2	CASSIQTGPNEQFF
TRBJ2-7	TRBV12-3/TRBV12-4	CASSFPGGPSYEQYF
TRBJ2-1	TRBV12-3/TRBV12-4	CASSSPPPDRALVINNEQFF
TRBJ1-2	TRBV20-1	CSAGRDRGRNYGYTF
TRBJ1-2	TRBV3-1	CASSLRAREGYTF
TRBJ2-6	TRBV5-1	CASSLRTQGANGANVLTF
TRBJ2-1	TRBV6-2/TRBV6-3	CASSFSLGLAGVGSYNEQFF
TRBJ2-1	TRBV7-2	CASSSPGALGYNEQFF
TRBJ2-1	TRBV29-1	CSVAAGASYNEQFF
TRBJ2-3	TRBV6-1	CASSRGLAGIFSTDTQYF
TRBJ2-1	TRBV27	CASSTGGGEQFF
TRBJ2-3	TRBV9	CASSRTGTGNPDTQYF
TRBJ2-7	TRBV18	CASSPGQGISYEQYF
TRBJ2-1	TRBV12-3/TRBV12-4	CASSLKAGRNEQFF
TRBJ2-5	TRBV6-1	CASREGLPQGTQYF
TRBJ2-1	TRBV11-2	CASSSSGTSGGARNEQFF
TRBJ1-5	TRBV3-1	CASSPDRRSNQPQHF
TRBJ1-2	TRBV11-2	CASSARPPDRPVPKEYGYTF
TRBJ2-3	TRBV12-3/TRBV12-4	CASGSAGGSTDTQYF
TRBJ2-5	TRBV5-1	CASSLVGRAEETQYF
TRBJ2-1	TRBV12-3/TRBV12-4	CASSLPTSGEQFF
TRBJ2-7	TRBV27	CASSLSLPLAGYTYEQYF
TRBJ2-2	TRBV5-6	CASRKGQRLNTGELFF
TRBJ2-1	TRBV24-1	CATSDFTGYEQFF